A selection of T cell receptor beta chains follows, all from one sample in a study of T cell changes during pregnancy in multiple sclerosis. Assay: immunoSEQ multiplex PCR; the TCRdb copy retains only in-frame clones and omits some. The sample lists tens of thousands of clones; about 93% were seen once. The sample consisted of CD8+ T cells from peripheral blood mononuclear cells, taken in the third trimester of pregnancy. Every receptor here comes from a female donor with multiple sclerosis, enrolled in a pregnancy study. Both conserved end residues are part of each CDR3. The order of the fields is D gene, V gene, clone size, J gene, CDR3 DNA, CDR3 protein. D genes are given only for firm matches. Only part of the rows carry a size: once, few, many, or a class if the clone is expanded.

.	TRBV13	.	TRBJ1-1	TGTGCCAGCAGCTTAGAGGTGGGGAGGACTGAAGCTTTCTTT	CASSLEVGRTEAFF
.	TRBV7-8	.	TRBJ2-1	TGTGCCAGCAGCCTGGAGGTTTACAATGAGCAGTTCTTC	CASSLEVYNEQFF
.	TRBV6-5	few	TRBJ2-7	TGTGCCAGCAGCCACGAGCTGGTATCTGCCTACGAGCAGTACTTC	CASSHELVSAYEQYF
.	TRBV20-1	few	TRBJ2-1	TGCAGTGCTCCCGGGACTCCGCAGTTCTTC	CSAPGTPQFF
.	TRBV5-4	.	TRBJ2-1	TGTGCCAGCAGCCGAAGACAGTTATACAATGAGCAGTTCTTC	CASSRRQLYNEQFF
.	TRBV18	.	TRBJ1-4	TGTGCCAGCTCACCACCGTGGCCTACTAATGAAAAACTGTTTTTT	CASSPPWPTNEKLFF
TRBD1	TRBV19	once	TRBJ2-2	TGTGCCAGCCTGGGACAGAGGCCCGGGGAGCTGTTTTTT	CASLGQRPGELFF
TRBD2	TRBV19	.	TRBJ2-2	TGTGCCAGTAGTTCCCGGACTAGCGGGGGAACCGGGGAGCTGTTTTTT	CASSSRTSGGTGELFF
TRBD1	TRBV29-1	.	TRBJ1-2	TGCAGCGTCGGCCGGGACAGCCGAAACTATGGCTACACCTTC	CSVGRDSRNYGYTF
TRBD2	TRBV11-2	.	TRBJ2-1	TGTGCCAGCACCTTCTCGCGGGGGTCCTACAATGAGCAGTTCTTC	CASTFSRGSYNEQFF
.	TRBV13	.	TRBJ2-2	TGTGCCAGCAGTTTTCAGGGGACCGGGGAGCTGTTTTTT	CASSFQGTGELFF
TRBD2	TRBV14	.	TRBJ2-1	TGTGCCAGCAGCCAAGATTTCGGGGGGGCCTGGTGGAATGAGCAGTTCTTC	CASSQDFGGAWWNEQFF
TRBD2	TRBV27	.	TRBJ2-1	TGTGCCAGCAGTTTTTTTCCTAGCGGAAGCTCCTACAATGAGCAGTTCTTC	CASSFFPSGSSYNEQFF
.	TRBV6-1	.	TRBJ2-1	TGTGCCAGCAGTGAAATGGGGACATCTGGGGGGCAGTTCTTC	CASSEMGTSGGQFF
.	TRBV10-3	.	TRBJ2-5	TGTGCCATCAGTGAGAAGGATAGCCGAGAGACCCAGTACTTC	CAISEKDSRETQYF
TRBD2	TRBV15	.	TRBJ2-6	TGTGCCACCAGCAGCGGGCGGGAGTTCCTCTCTGGGGCCAACGTCCTGACTTTC	CATSSGREFLSGANVLTF
.	TRBV19	.	TRBJ2-1	TGTGCCAGTGGCGGGTACAATGAGCAGTTCTTC	CASGGYNEQFF
.	TRBV5-4	once	TRBJ2-1	TGTGCCAGCAGCTTGGAGCAAAATGAGCAGTTCTTC	CASSLEQNEQFF
.	TRBV19	.	TRBJ1-5	TGTGCCAGTAGTCCAGGAACAATCAGAGCCCAGCATTTT	CASSPGTIRAQHF
TRBD1	TRBV15	once	TRBJ1-2	TGTGCCACCAGCGCCCGGACAGGAAACTATGGCTACACCTTC	CATSARTGNYGYTF
TRBD2	TRBV2	.	TRBJ2-1	TGTGCCAGCAGTGGGACTAGCGGGTTTGTTAGTAATGAGCAGTTCTTC	CASSGTSGFVSNEQFF
.	TRBV30	once	TRBJ2-1	TGTGCCTGGAGTGGGCTCACCCACAATGAGCAGTTCTTC	CAWSGLTHNEQFF
.	TRBV9	once	TRBJ2-1	TGTGCCAGCAGCGTATCTGAGGGACACGGGTCTCGACAGTTCTTC	CASSVSEGHGSRQFF
.	TRBV7-6	.	TRBJ2-1	TGTGCCAGCAGCCTTGGGGCCCAGCCCCACAATGAGCAGTTCTTC	CASSLGAQPHNEQFF
TRBD1	TRBV5-5	.	TRBJ2-7	TGTGCCAGCAGCTTGAGGCAGGGGGCTGGATACGAGCAGTACTTC	CASSLRQGAGYEQYF
TRBD1	TRBV13	once	TRBJ1-1	TGTGCCAGCAGCTCGGGACAGGGGATTAAAGCTTTCTTT	CASSSGQGIKAFF
TRBD2	TRBV4-1	.	TRBJ2-5	TGCGCCAGCAGCATGACTAGCGGGCTCCAAGAGACCCAGTACTTC	CASSMTSGLQETQYF
.	TRBV7-8	.	TRBJ2-3	TGTGCCAGCAGCCTACCAGATACGCAGTATTTT	CASSLPDTQYF
.	TRBV6-1	few	TRBJ1-2	TGTGCCAGCAGTGACGGGGAGTACGATGGCTACACCTTC	CASSDGEYDGYTF